The 29 T cell receptor beta chains below were found in one sample sequenced in a study of beta chain features in type 1 diabetes. Study findings and constraints: Researchers report that Type 1 diabetes patients had moderately but significantly shorter TCRB CDR3s across all four CD4+ subsets.

These TCRs are of unknown antigen specificity. Of the isolated RNA, all was reverse transcribed, and so the sequenced material was expressed TCRB transcripts. Data came from immunoSEQ multiplex PCR; TCRdb stores just in-frame clones and leaves some out. The sample yields over 600,000 clones, around 12% seen once. The sample was naive CD4+ T cells from blood. These receptors originate from a man in his thirties or forties with type 1 diabetes.

This clone was found a few times. The chain combines TRBV4-3 with TRBJ1-2, with 7 bases aligning to TRBD1. CDR3 length: 17 residues. Trimming cost V 0 bases and J 2 bases; bases outside gene matches: 9. Germline values: CDR1 LGHNA, CDR2 YSLEER. The CDR3 bases are TGCGCCAGCAGCCAAGATCCAAGGGGGCAGGGGAACTATGGCTACACCTTC. Translated: CASSQDPRGQGNYGYTF.

This clone was observed a few times. J is TRBJ2-7 and V is TRBV5-1; D remains ambiguous. This CDR3 is built from 15 residues. The germline V gene encodes CDR1 SGHRS and CDR2 YFSETQ. Trimming removed 4 bases at V and 5 bases at J, with 19 bases between. Here the CDR3 DNA reads TGCGCCAGCAGCCTGAACACCCCGCGGTGGAACGAGCAGTACTTC. It codes for CASSLNTPRWNEQYF.

This clone was detected a few times. The V gene is TRBV18, the J gene TRBJ2-1; TRBD1 matches 8 bases. With V trimmed by 0 bases and J by 6 bases, 1 base remained unmatched. The CDR3 length is 14 residues. From germline, CDR1 is KGHSH and CDR2 LQKENI. CDR3 protein: CASSPPTGVNEQFF. The CDR3 DNA reads TGTGCCAGCTCACCACCGACAGGGGTCAATGAGCAGTTCTTC.

The sample holds a few counts of this clone. The sample carries other DNA sequences with the same CDR3. The J gene is TRBJ1-5, the V gene TRBV18, with no clear D. Germline assignment: CDR1 KGHSH and CDR2 LQKENI. Trimming removed 2 bases from V and 5 bases from J, with 13 bases in between. CDR3 length: 15 residues. The CDR3 nucleotides are TGTGCCAGCTCACCAGGCGGAGCTCGGGATCAGCCCCAGCATTTT. Its protein product is CASSPGGARDQPQHF.

The rearrangement uses TRBV4-1 and TRBJ1-5; the D gene is possibly TRBD1 (5 bases). V lost 2 bases and J lost 2, with 10 bases in between. This CDR3 region has 15 residues. Germline V gene data show CDR1 as MGHRA and CDR2 as YSYEKL. In nucleotides, the CDR3 is TGCGCCAGCAGCCAACAGGGAAGGGGCAATCAGCCCCAGCATTTT. Its translation: CASSQQGRGNQPQHF.

This clone has a handful of counts. This chain joins TRBV28 and TRBJ1-5; TRBD1 agrees at 9 bases. This CDR3 is 14 amino acids long. Germline CDR1 and CDR2: MDHEN and SYDVKM. V was pared by 6 bases and J by 8 bases, with 8 bases of the junction left unmatched. The CDR3 bases are TGTGCCAGCAGCCTCGGGACAGGGTCGGAGCCCCAGCATTTT. Protein product: CASSLGTGSEPQHF. Variable domain in full (rest from reference TRBV28 and TRBJ1-5): DVKVTQSSRYLVKRTGEKVFLECVQDMDHENMFWYRQDPGLGLRLIYFSYDVKMKEKGDIPEGYSVSREKKERFSLILESASTNQTSMYLCASSLGTGSEPQHFGDGTRLSIL.

This chain links TRBV23-1 with TRBJ2-5, with TRBD1 as a possible D gene (6 bases). TRBV23-1 is known as an ORF, though its function is uncertain. This CDR3 region has 14 residues. V lost 3 bases and J lost 5, with 13 bases in between. The CDR3 DNA reads TGCGCCAGCAGTCACAGGGGCAGAGACGAGACCCAGTACTTC. Translation: CASSHRGRDETQYF.

The V call is TRBV28, the J call TRBJ2-7; no definite D call. Per the germline V gene, CDR1 is MDHEN and CDR2 is SYDVKM. This CDR3 comprises 13 residues. With 5 bases removed from V and 3 bases from J, the gap between germline ends came to 11 bases. CDR3 nucleotide sequence: TGTGCCAGCAGTCACCAATCTGGCTACGAGCAGTACTTC. This codes for CASSHQSGYEQYF.

This clone was recorded a few times. The chain combines TRBV5-4 with TRBJ1-2; no clear D gene. Germline CDR1 reads SGHNT; CDR2 reads YYREEE (reference sequence). The V end lost 4 bases, the J end lost 4 bases, and 14 bases lay between the germline ends. The CDR3 is 14 residues long. The CDR3 region is CASSLNTDPYGYTF. The CDR3 coding sequence is TGTGCCAGCAGCCTAAATACGGACCCCTATGGCTACACCTTC.

A few counts support this clone. This chain joins TRBV4-2 and TRBJ2-2, with D hard to call. CDR3 length equals 13 residues. Germline values: CDR1 LGHNA, CDR2 YNFKEQ. Trimming took 0 bases from V and 2 from J, leaving 1 base between them. The CDR3 sequence is CASSQDNTGELFF. CDR3 bases: TGTGCCAGCAGCCAAGACAACACCGGGGAGCTGTTTTTT.

The chain combines TRBV6-1 with TRBJ1-2; the D gene is possibly TRBD1 (5 bases). V was shortened by 2 bases and J by 5 bases, with 12 bases between the two germline ends. The germline V gene encodes CDR1 MNHNS and CDR2 SASEGT. The length of the CDR3 is 14 residues. The CDR3 nucleotides are TGTGCCAGCAGTGAATTCTCGGGGCAGTATGGCTACACCTTC. Its protein product is CASSEFSGQYGYTF.

This clone was picked up a small number of times. For the CDR3, the DNA is TGTGCCAGTAACCCTTCAGGGATCTCTAAGTATTTT. Protein sequence: CASNPSGISKYF. This sequence joins TRBV2 and TRBJ2-3; maybe TRBD1 (5 bases). V was trimmed by 9 bases and J by 13 bases, leaving 20 bases between them. Germline-derived CDR1 and CDR2 are SNHLY and FYNNEI. This CDR3 has 12 amino acids. Full variable domain (rest looked up from reference TRBV2 and TRBJ2-3): EPEVTQTPSHQVTQMGQEVILRCVPISNHLYFYWYRQILGQKVEFLVSFYNNEISEKSEIFDDQFSVERPDGSNFTLKIRSTKLEDSAMYFCASNPSGISKYFGPGTRLTVL.

V and J are TRBV12-5 and TRBJ1-5, with D uncertain. This CDR3 is built from 11 residues. The ends were cut back, 1 base at V and 11 bases at J, with 6 bases in the middle. Germline CDR1 LGHNT, CDR2 FRNRAP. The DNA for the CDR3 is TGTGCTAGTGGTTTGGAAATCGCCCAGCATTTT. It codes for CASGLEIAQHF.

The chain recombines TRBV2 with TRBJ2-7, with TRBD1 identical over 9 bases. V was pared by 3 bases and J by 4 bases, with 4 bases of the junction left unmatched. The CDR3 runs 14 residues. The germline V gene has CDR1 SNHLY and CDR2 FYNNEI. DNA of the CDR3: TGTGCCAGCAGTGATTGGGACAGGGAGTACGAGCAGTACTTC. Encoded protein: CASSDWDREYEQYF.

J is TRBJ1-1 and V is TRBV7-2, with 10 bases aligning to TRBD1. V lost 5 bases, J lost 11 bases, and 11 bases stayed unmatched. CDR3 length: 14 residues. The germline V gene encodes CDR1 SGHTA and CDR2 FQGNSA. CDR3 in DNA: TGTGCCAGCAGCCTAGACAGGGGGCACGAGGCCGCTTTCTTT. Translation: CASSLDRGHEAAFF.

This clone came up a few times. This chain links TRBV27 with TRBJ2-4; maybe TRBD2 (6 bases). The CDR3 sequence is 18 residues long. Germline-derived CDR1 and CDR2 are MNHEY and SMNVEV (reference sequence). Trimming cost V 2 bases and J 1 base, with 18 bases left between them. Here the CDR3 reads CASSLSGQVGLAKNIQYF. The CDR3 nucleotides are TGTGCCAGCAGTTTAAGTGGGCAGGTGGGACTGGCCAAAAACATTCAGTACTTC.

The gene calls are TRBV29-1 and TRBJ2-6; D might be TRBD1 (6 bases). CDR3 size: 15 residues. The V end lost 5 bases, the J end lost 4 bases, and 15 bases lay between the germline ends. Germline assignment: CDR1 SQVTM and CDR2 ANQGSEA. The CDR3 reads CSVSGVGEGANVLTF. In nucleotides, the CDR3 is TGCAGCGTTTCAGGGGTCGGTGAGGGGGCCAACGTCCTGACTTTC.

CDR3 loop: CAFLREAGANVLTF. In DNA form, the CDR3 reads TGTGCCTTTCTCAGGGAGGCGGGGGCCAACGTCCTGACTTTC. The chain combines TRBV7-9 with TRBJ2-6; D may be TRBD2 (6 bases). The CDR3 contains 14 residues. Germline lookup yields CDR1 SEHNR and CDR2 FQNEAQ (reference sequence). The V end was cut by 11 bases, the J end by 4 bases, with 15 bases between.

This chain's CDR3 is CASSLGAADGYTF. In DNA, the CDR3 is TGCGCCAGCAGCCTTGGGGCAGCGGATGGCTACACCTTC. V usage is TRBV5-1 and J usage is TRBJ1-2, with D possibly being TRBD1 (5 bases). The V gene lost 4 bases and the J gene lost 6 bases, with 13 bases spanning the gap. Germline lookup yields CDR1 SGHRS and CDR2 YFSETQ. This CDR3 is built from 13 residues.

This rearrangement joins TRBV7-9 to TRBJ2-7; D ambiguous. V was shortened by 0 bases and J by 2 bases, with 11 bases between the two germline ends. This CDR3 region has 15 residues. Germline CDR1 SEHNR, CDR2 FQNEAQ (reference sequence). CDR3 sequence: CASSLAAQLTYEQYF. The CDR3 DNA reads TGTGCCAGCAGCTTAGCGGCACAGCTAACCTACGAGCAGTACTTC. Full variable domain (outside the CDR3, taken from reference TRBV7-9 and TRBJ2-7): DTGVSQNPRHKITKRGQNVTFRCDPISEHNRLYWYRQTLGQGPEFLTYFQNEAQLEKSRLLSDRFSAERPKGSFSTLEIQRTEQGDSAMYLCASSLAAQLTYEQYFGPGTRLTVT.

This clone has only a few counts. CDR3 region: CASRTGGEFTGYTF. The CDR3 DNA reads as TGTGCCAGCAGGACAGGGGGCGAGTTTACTGGCTACACCTTC. This chain links TRBV28 with TRBJ1-2; 10 nucleotides line up with TRBD1. J was trimmed by 7 bases and V by 6 bases; bases with no gene match: 8. Germline loops: CDR1 MDHEN, CDR2 SYDVKM. This CDR3 contains 14 residues.

With respect to this clone: The same CDR3 also results from other DNA sequences found in this sample. The V gene is TRBV10-3, the J gene TRBJ2-7; D unclear. The CDR3 runs 11 residues. Trimming stripped 2 bases from V and 4 bases from J, with 3 bases between. Germline V gives CDR1 ENHRY, CDR2 SYGVKD. CDR3 protein: CAISEGYEQYF. CDR3 in DNA: TGTGCCATCAGTGAGGGTTACGAGCAGTACTTC.

In this sample, this clone turned up a few times. The V call is TRBV9, the J call TRBJ1-5; the D gene is possibly TRBD1 (6 bases). CDR3 size: 15 residues. Trimming took 10 bases from V and 3 from J, leaving 20 bases between them. The germline CDR1 and CDR2 sequences are SGDLS and YYNGEE. The CDR3 loop reads CALQVEGGPNQPQHF. The CDR3 bases are TGTGCCCTTCAGGTCGAGGGGGGTCCCAATCAGCCCCAGCATTTT.

This clone showed up just a few times. The rearrangement links TRBV9 to TRBJ1-3; D possibly corresponds to TRBD1 (6 bases). V dropped 3 bases and J dropped 7 bases, with 14 bases sitting between them. Per the germline V gene, CDR1 is SGDLS and CDR2 is YYNGEE. The CDR3 runs 14 residues. The CDR3 nucleotides are TGTGCCAGCAGCGCGGAGGGGGTTGACAACACCATATATTTT. Its protein is CASSAEGVDNTIYF.

With respect to this clone: Other DNA sequences within the sample encode an identical CDR3. V and J are TRBV29-1 and TRBJ2-1; D may be TRBD2 (6 bases). The germline CDR1 and CDR2 sequences are SQVTM and ANQGSEA. V was trimmed by 3 bases and J by 8 bases, leaving 11 bases between them. The CDR3 length is 12 residues. The DNA of the CDR3 is TGCAGCGTTGAGGGGGGTGGCGATGAGCAGTTCTTC. Encoded protein: CSVEGGGDEQFF.

The J gene is TRBJ1-1, the V gene TRBV7-3; D may be TRBD1 (6 bases). The V gene lost 8 bases and the J gene lost 0 bases, with 13 bases spanning the gap. CDR1 SGHTA and CDR2 FQGTGA come from the germline V gene. The length of the CDR3 is 14 residues. CDR3 protein: CASFTGHLNTEAFF. The CDR3 DNA sequence: TGTGCCAGCTTTACGGGACATTTGAACACTGAAGCTTTCTTT.

The rearrangement uses TRBV30 and TRBJ1-4; D is unresolved. CDR3 size: 14 residues. The V end lost 0 bases, the J end lost 8 bases, and 13 bases lay between the germline ends. CDR1 is GTSNPN, CDR2 SVGIG, per germline (reference sequence). The CDR3 loop is CAWSVSGSGEKLFF. CDR3 DNA sequence: TGTGCCTGGAGTGTAAGCGGCAGTGGGGAAAAACTGTTTTTT.

The chain links TRBV13 to TRBJ2-3; TRBD2 matches 13 bases. The CDR3 is 17 amino acids. Germline values: CDR1 PRHDT, CDR2 FYEKMQ (reference sequence). V gave up 3 bases and J gave up 4 bases; unmatched junction bases: 7. The CDR3 sequence: CASSFRTSGSQSDTQYF. The CDR3 nucleotides read TGTGCCAGCAGCTTCCGGACTAGCGGGAGCCAATCAGATACGCAGTATTTT.

Worth noting for this clone: Other DNA sequences in this sample translate to the same CDR3. The chain employs TRBV9 and TRBJ2-2; D remains ambiguous. V was shortened by 0 bases and J by 5 bases, with 8 bases between the two germline ends. Germline V gene data show CDR1 as SGDLS and CDR2 as YYNGEE. This CDR3 contains 14 residues. CDR3: CASSVAGGTGELFF. Written as DNA, the CDR3 is TGTGCCAGCAGCGTAGCGGGCGGAACCGGGGAGCTGTTTTTT.